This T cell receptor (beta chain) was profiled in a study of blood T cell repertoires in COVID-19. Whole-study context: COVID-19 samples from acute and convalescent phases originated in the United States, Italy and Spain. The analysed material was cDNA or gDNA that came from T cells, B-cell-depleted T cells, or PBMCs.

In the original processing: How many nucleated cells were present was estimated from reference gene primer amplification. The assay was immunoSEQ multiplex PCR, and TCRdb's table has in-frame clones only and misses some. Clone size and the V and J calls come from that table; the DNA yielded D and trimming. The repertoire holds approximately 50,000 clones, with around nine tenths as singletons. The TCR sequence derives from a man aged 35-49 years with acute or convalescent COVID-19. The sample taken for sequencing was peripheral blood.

CDR3 amino acids: CASSIEGLTNEKLFF. As DNA, the CDR3 is TGTGCCAGCAGCATAGAGGGACTAACTAATGAAAAACTGTTTTTT. J is TRBJ1-4 and V is TRBV9, with D perhaps TRBD1 (5 bases). Trimming stripped 4 bases from V and 1 base from J, with 11 bases between. Germline V gives CDR1 SGDLS, CDR2 YYNGEE. This CDR3 contains 15 residues.